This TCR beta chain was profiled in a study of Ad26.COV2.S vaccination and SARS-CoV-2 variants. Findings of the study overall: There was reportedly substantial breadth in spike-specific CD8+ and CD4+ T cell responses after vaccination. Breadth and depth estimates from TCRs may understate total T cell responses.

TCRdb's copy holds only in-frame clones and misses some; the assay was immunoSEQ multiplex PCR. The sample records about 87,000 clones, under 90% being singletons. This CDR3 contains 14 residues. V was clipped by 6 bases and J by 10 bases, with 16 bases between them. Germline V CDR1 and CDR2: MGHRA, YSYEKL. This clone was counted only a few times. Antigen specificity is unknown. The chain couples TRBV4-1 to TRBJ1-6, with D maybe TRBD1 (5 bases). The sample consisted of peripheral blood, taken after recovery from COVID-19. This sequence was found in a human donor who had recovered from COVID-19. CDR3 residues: CASRRDGGGSPLHF. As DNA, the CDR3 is TGCGCCAGCAGACGGGACGGCGGGGGATCACCCCTCCACTTT.